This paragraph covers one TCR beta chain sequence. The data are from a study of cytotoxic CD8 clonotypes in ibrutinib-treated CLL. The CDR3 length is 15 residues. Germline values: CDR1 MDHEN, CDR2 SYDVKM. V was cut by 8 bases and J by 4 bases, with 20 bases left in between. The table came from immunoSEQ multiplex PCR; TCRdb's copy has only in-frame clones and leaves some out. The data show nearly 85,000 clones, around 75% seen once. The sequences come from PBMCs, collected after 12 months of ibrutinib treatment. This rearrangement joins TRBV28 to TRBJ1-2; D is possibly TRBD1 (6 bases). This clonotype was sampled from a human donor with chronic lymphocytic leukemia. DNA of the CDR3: TGTGCCAGCCAGCCCCCCTTACAGGGCCTCTATGGCTACACCTTC. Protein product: CASQPPLQGLYGYTF.